This T cell receptor (beta chain) was retrieved from a study of blood T cell repertoires in COVID-19. Original handling: Reference gene primer amplification yielded estimated nucleated cell counts. Some clones are missing from TCRdb's copy, which holds only in-frame ones; the method was immunoSEQ multiplex PCR. Clonal size and the V and J genes are those of that table, whereas D and trimming came from the DNA. Counted here are about 260,000 clones, approximately 84% occurring once; the ten biggest clones make up 7.5% to 9%. V gave up 1 base and J gave up 8 bases, with 12 bases separating them. This CDR3 comprises 14 residues. Germline V gene lookup returns CDR1 LGHNA and CDR2 YNFKEQ.

The TCR was taken from a human donor in a cohort sampled during active COVID-19. V is TRBV4-2 and J is TRBJ2-1, with D perhaps matching TRBD1 (6 bases). Sequenced sample: peripheral blood. In DNA form, the CDR3 reads TGTGCCAGCAGCCAAGCAGGGGTGCAGGATGAGCAGTTCTTC. Translated, it gives CASSQAGVQDEQFF.